The 23 T cell receptor beta chains presented below share a single source sample, sequenced in a study of cytomegalovirus exposure and HLA in healthy donors. The PCR contained 60 Vbeta and 13 Jbeta primers. Sequencing was performed with immunoSEQ multiplex PCR; in TCRdb, only in-frame clones are kept and a portion is missing. The sample carries more than 110,000 clones, over 70% recorded once. The sample comprised PBMCs. The receptors shown here come from a male donor in good health and CMV-seronegative.

This clone was counted once. The V and J genes are TRBV5-6 and TRBJ2-2; no definite D call. The CDR3 contains 15 residues. V lost 1 base, J lost 7 bases, and 14 bases lay in between. Looked up from germline, CDR1 is SGHDT and CDR2 is YYEEEE. CDR3 residues: CASSLWQILHGELFF. CDR3 DNA sequence: TGTGCCAGCAGCTTGTGGCAGATATTACACGGGGAGCTGTTTTTT. The full variable domain, completed using reference TRBV5-6 and TRBJ2-2, is DAGVTQSPTHLIKTRGQQVTLRCSPKSGHDTVSWYQQALGQGPQFIFQYYEEEERQRGNFPDRFSGHQFPNYSSELNVNALLLGDSALYLCASSLWQILHGELFFGEGSRLTVL.

The rearrangement links TRBV11-2 to TRBJ2-7, with D unresolved. Germline CDR1 is SGHAT and CDR2 is FQNNGV. The V and J ends lost 4 bases and 0 bases respectively, with 22 bases between them. The CDR3 is 18 residues long. The CDR3 DNA reads TGTGCCAGCAGCTCACTCTATGTGGTAGAGCCTAGCTCCTACGAGCAGTACTTC. It translates to CASSSLYVVEPSSYEQYF. Drawing the rest from reference TRBV11-2 and TRBJ2-7, the complete variable domain is EAGVAQSPRYKIIEKRQSVAFWCNPISGHATLYWYQQILGQGPKLLIQFQNNGVVDDSQLPKDRFSAERLKGVDSTLKIQPAKLEDSAVYLCASSSLYVVEPSSYEQYFGPGTRLTVT.

J is TRBJ2-1 and V is TRBV29-1; D may be TRBD2 (6 bases). CDR1 SQVTM and CDR2 ANQGSEA come from the germline V gene. Trimming removed 7 bases from V and 2 bases from J, with 9 bases in between. This CDR3 is built from 12 residues. The CDR3 bases are TGCAGCGGAGCGGGCACCTACAATGAGCAGTTCTTC. The encoded protein is CSGAGTYNEQFF.

This chain joins TRBV30 and TRBJ1-1; D gene ambiguous. The V and J ends lost 5 bases and 4 bases respectively, with 14 bases between them. This CDR3 is 13 amino acids long. Looked up from germline, CDR1 is GTSNPN and CDR2 is SVGIG (reference sequence). CDR3 bases: TGTGCCTGGGATATTCTGCGGGGCACTGAAGCTTTCTTT. Protein sequence: CAWDILRGTEAFF.

The rearrangement joins TRBV28 to TRBJ2-7; D is possibly TRBD1 (6 bases). Trimming stripped 3 bases from V and 5 bases from J, with 11 bases between. Germline CDR1 is MDHEN and CDR2 is SYDVKM. CDR3 length equals 13 residues. The CDR3 DNA reads TGTGCCAGCAGTTTGGGAGACAGGCACGAGCAGTACTTC. Translation gives CASSLGDRHEQYF.

The V call is TRBV4-2, the J call TRBJ1-1; D may be TRBD1 (6 bases). Germline V gene sequence: CDR1 LGHNA, CDR2 YNFKEQ. Trimming stripped 0 bases from V and 5 bases from J, with 19 bases between. The CDR3 is 17 amino acids. CDR3 in DNA: TGTGCCAGCAGCCAAGAGGGTTACGGACAGTTCATGACTGAAGCTTTCTTT. Residues: CASSQEGYGQFMTEAFF.

The chain uses TRBV4-2 and TRBJ1-5; D might be TRBD1 (5 bases). The V gene's germline CDR1 is LGHNA and CDR2 YNFKEQ. The CDR3 spans 18 residues. The germline V and J ends were trimmed by 0 bases and 2 bases, with 17 bases remaining between them. Written as DNA, the CDR3 is TGTGCCAGCAGCCAAGAACGGGGCGGGGGGAGCGGCAATCAGCCCCAGCATTTT. This codes for CASSQERGGGSGNQPQHF.

This chain links TRBV19 with TRBJ1-2; D unclear. The CDR3 totals 12 residues. Trimming cost V 5 bases and J 4 bases, with 8 bases left between them. Per germline, CDR1 LNHDA and CDR2 SQIVND (reference sequence). CDR3 sequence: CASSPGVYGYTF. The DNA of the CDR3 is TGTGCCAGTAGTCCCGGGGTCTATGGCTACACCTTC. The full variable domain, rest sourced from reference TRBV19 and TRBJ1-2, is DGGITQSPKYLFRKEGQNVTLSCEQNLNHDAMYWYRQDPGQGLRLIYYSQIVNDFQKGDIAEGYSVSREKKESFPLTVTSAQKNPTAFYLCASSPGVYGYTFGSGTRLTVV.

This clone occurred once. This chain links TRBV7-9 with TRBJ2-7, with a weak D call TRBD2 (6 bases). Germline V lookup: CDR1 SEHNR, CDR2 FQNEAQ (reference sequence). There are 12 residues in the CDR3. The germline V and J ends were trimmed by 6 bases and 5 bases, with 11 bases remaining between them. CDR3 loop: CASSLTGDEQYF. The DNA for the CDR3 is TGTGCCAGCAGTTTGACGGGAGACGAGCAGTACTTC.

This chain links TRBV7-8 with TRBJ1-2; tentative D call: TRBD1 (5 bases). Per germline, CDR1 SGHVS and CDR2 FQNEAQ. V was pared by 5 bases and J by 6 bases, with 25 bases between. The CDR3 contains 17 residues. CDR3 amino acids: CASSPHGGGSEANGYTF. In nucleotides, the CDR3 is TGTGCCAGCAGCCCACATGGGGGGGGGTCAGAGGCGAATGGCTACACCTTC.

The chain links TRBV2 to TRBJ1-5; no clear D gene. V lost 6 bases and J lost 7, with 13 bases in between. Germline V gives CDR1 SNHLY, CDR2 FYNNEI. The CDR3 is 13 residues long. The CDR3 DNA reads as TGTGCCAGCAGACTCGAGGGTCAGCAGCCCCAGCATTTT. This gives the protein CASRLEGQQPQHF.

V gene TRBV7-9 combines with J gene TRBJ1-1, with D perhaps TRBD1 (6 bases). The V gene's germline CDR1 is SEHNR and CDR2 FQNEAQ (reference sequence). The CDR3 sequence is 15 residues long. V was pared by 5 bases and J by 1 base, with 14 bases between. The CDR3 sequence is CASSRGAFGNTEAFF. The CDR3 DNA reads TGTGCCAGCAGCCGGGGGGCGTTCGGGAACACTGAAGCTTTCTTT.

The chain recombines TRBV7-2 with TRBJ1-1, with D possibly being TRBD1 (5 bases). CDR1 and CDR2 from the germline V gene are SGHTA and FQGNSA. There are 15 residues in the CDR3. Trimming stripped 1 base from V and 5 bases from J, with 14 bases between. The CDR3 DNA sequence: TGTGCCAGCAGCTTAGTCGGGGGACTGAGTACTGAAGCTTTCTTT. Protein product: CASSLVGGLSTEAFF.

V gene TRBV9 combines with J gene TRBJ2-6; 8 bases are a match to TRBD2. The CDR3 runs to 15 residues. The V gene end was trimmed by 6 bases and the J gene end by 2 bases; junction bases not matched to a gene: 4. Germline V CDR1 and CDR2: SGDLS, YYNGEE. The CDR3 DNA reads TGTGCCAGCACCCGGGGGGGCCCTGGGGCCAACGTCCTGACTTTC. This encodes CASTRGGPGANVLTF.

This clone has just a few counts. The CDR3 is CASSPGRGRVNTEAFF. CDR3 DNA sequence: TGTGCCAGCAGCCCCGGGCGGGGGAGGGTGAACACTGAAGCTTTCTTT. V gene TRBV11-2 combines with J gene TRBJ1-1; D possibly corresponds to TRBD1 (5 bases). CDR3 length equals 16 residues. V lost 5 bases, J lost 0 bases, and 16 bases lay in between. Per germline, CDR1 SGHAT and CDR2 FQNNGV.

V is TRBV6-5 and J is TRBJ2-1, with 8 bases matching TRBD1. The CDR3 is 14 residues long. The germline CDR1 and CDR2 sequences are MNHEY and SVGAGI. Germline trimming cut 5 bases from V and 5 bases from J; bases unmatched to any gene: 5. In nucleotides, the CDR3 is TGTGCCAGCAGTCCCAGGGGGCCTAACAATGAGCAGTTCTTC. It yields the protein CASSPRGPNNEQFF.

Written as DNA, the CDR3 is TGTGCCAGCAGACCCGACAGGCGGACCTACGAGCAGTACTTC. This gives the protein CASRPDRRTYEQYF. V gene TRBV27 combines with J gene TRBJ2-7; possible D gene TRBD1, 6 bases. Germline CDR1 is MNHEY and CDR2 is SMNVEV (reference sequence). The CDR3 sequence is 14 residues long. Trimming removed 6 bases at V and 2 bases at J, with 14 bases between.

The chain couples TRBV5-6 to TRBJ1-2, with D hard to call. There are 12 residues in the CDR3. Trimming took 3 bases from V and 4 from J, leaving 7 bases between them. Germline V gene sequence: CDR1 SGHDT, CDR2 YYEEEE. CDR3 nucleotide sequence: TGTGCCAGCAGCTCTAAAATCTATGGCTACACCTTC. It yields the protein CASSSKIYGYTF.

The chain couples TRBV30 to TRBJ2-5; D not resolved. The CDR3 is 12 amino acids. Trimming pared 0 bases from V and 5 bases from J, leaving 7 bases between. Germline values: CDR1 GTSNPN, CDR2 SVGIG (reference sequence). The CDR3 reads CAWSVLEETQYF. Here the CDR3 DNA reads TGTGCCTGGAGTGTACTGGAGGAGACCCAGTACTTC.

This clone was counted only a few times. The J gene is TRBJ1-3, the V gene TRBV19; D is unresolved. Deletions cut 3 bases from V and 4 bases from J, with 7 bases between. The germline V gene has CDR1 LNHDA and CDR2 SQIVND (reference sequence). The CDR3 contains 13 residues. CDR3 sequence (DNA): TGTGCCAGTAGTATCAACGGGGGAAACACCATATATTTT. Translated, it gives CASSINGGNTIYF.

The J gene is TRBJ1-3, the V gene TRBV18, with a weak D call TRBD1 (6 bases). Germline V gene data show CDR1 as KGHSH and CDR2 as LQKENI. CDR3 size: 16 residues. Deletions cut 3 bases from V and 4 bases from J, with 16 bases between. CDR3 sequence: CASSPVQGPLGNTIYF. For the CDR3, the DNA is TGTGCCAGCTCACCGGTACAGGGCCCTCTCGGAAACACCATATATTTT.

The rearrangement joins TRBV2 to TRBJ2-7; 11 nucleotides agree with TRBD1. The trim removed 6 bases at V and 4 bases at J, leaving 8 bases unmatched. Per the germline V gene, CDR1 is SNHLY and CDR2 is FYNNEI. This CDR3 spans 15 amino acids. In DNA form, the CDR3 reads TGTGCCAGCAGCTCCCGGGACAGGGGGATTTACGAGCAGTACTTC. The encoded protein is CASSSRDRGIYEQYF.

The chain uses TRBV28 and TRBJ1-4; TRBD1 aligns across 7 bases. This CDR3 contains 14 residues. The V gene's germline CDR1 is MDHEN and CDR2 SYDVKM. V was pared by 6 bases and J by 6 bases, with 7 bases of the junction left unmatched. The CDR3 coding sequence is TGTGCCAGCAGCCCCGACAGGGACTATGAAAAACTGTTTTTT. Its protein product is CASSPDRDYEKLFF.